What follows are 14 T cell receptor beta chains derived from one specimen sequenced in a study of response to subunit inactivated influenza vaccine. TCRdb reprocessed the RT-PCR reads with MiXCR, giving one entry per CDR3 protein. The sample shows 650,000 to 800,000 distinct CDR3 sequences, roughly 14% of them seen only once. The sample consisted of PBMCs from blood, taken 14 days before vaccination. These receptors all stem from a man aged 45-60 years who received an inactivated influenza vaccine.

This clonotype was recorded at least ten times. The chain links TRBV5-1 to TRBJ1-1, with D uncertain. The CDR3 runs 13 residues. V dropped 6 bases and J dropped 3 bases, with 12 bases sitting between them. The germline gives CDR1 SGHRS, CDR2 YFSETQ. CDR3 sequence: CASKGSGDTEAFF. DNA for the CDR3: TGCGCCAGCAAAGGAAGTGGGGACACTGAAGCTTTCTTT.

The V and J genes are TRBV11-2 and TRBJ2-7, with D possibly being TRBD1 or TRBD2 (5 bases each). Per the germline V gene, CDR1 is SGHAT and CDR2 is FQNNGV. The CDR3 runs 13 residues. The ends were cut back, 6 bases at V and 4 bases at J, with 13 bases in the middle. The CDR3 sequence is CASSRGAEYEQYF. The CDR3 nucleotides are TGTGCCAGCAGTAGAGGGGCCGAATACGAGCAGTACTTC.

CDR3 residues: CASSPLLPVTYNEQFF. DNA for the CDR3: TGCGCCAGCAGCCCGCTACTCCCTGTGACCTACAATGAGCAGTTCTTC. This chain links TRBV4-1 with TRBJ2-1; unclear D gene. V gave up 4 bases and J gave up 2 bases, with 15 bases separating them. The CDR3 contains 16 residues. Germline lookup yields CDR1 MGHRA and CDR2 YSYEKL.

This clonotype was detected a few times. The J gene is TRBJ2-5, the V gene TRBV27; the D call may be TRBD1 or TRBD2 (6 bases each). Germline-derived CDR1 and CDR2 are MNHEY and SMNVEV (reference sequence). The V end was cut by 3 bases, the J end by 5 bases, with 13 bases between. The CDR3 consists of 14 residues. CDR3 DNA sequence: TGTGCCAGCAGTTTCCGGGGGCCGGGGGAGACCCAGTACTTC. Amino acids: CASSFRGPGETQYF.

This clonotype was recorded a few times. The V call is TRBV29-1, the J call TRBJ2-2, with unresolved D. The CDR3 spans 14 residues. Germline V lookup: CDR1 SQVTM, CDR2 ANQGSEA. V was trimmed by 7 bases and J by 4 bases, leaving 16 bases between them. The DNA for the CDR3 is TGCAGCGCATCTAAGGCGGCAATCACCGGGGAGCTGTTTTTT. Protein sequence: CSASKAAITGELFF.

This clonotype showed up just a few times. The chain joins TRBV20-1 to TRBJ2-1; TRBD2 matches 9 bases. The CDR3 totals 13 residues. V shed 5 bases, J shed 10 bases, and the junction held 9 bases outside the gene matches. CDR1 and CDR2 from the germline V gene are DFQATT and SNEGSKA (reference sequence). CDR3 amino acids: CSAEAGGPGEQFF. The CDR3 DNA reads as TGCAGTGCTGAGGCGGGGGGGCCCGGGGAGCAGTTCTTC.

The chain employs TRBV5-1 and TRBJ2-5; D is undetermined. With 5 bases removed from V and 4 bases from J, the gap between germline ends came to 12 bases. Germline V lookup: CDR1 SGHRS, CDR2 YFSETQ. The CDR3 is made up of 13 amino acids. CDR3 sequence: CASRPTPPETQYF. CDR3 bases: TGCGCCAGCAGACCTACGCCACCAGAGACCCAGTACTTC.

This clonotype was seen a few times. The rearrangement joins TRBV2 to TRBJ2-2; D is perhaps TRBD2 (6 bases). This CDR3 spans 14 amino acids. V was pared by 7 bases and J by 6 bases, with 15 bases between. The V gene's germline CDR1 is SNHLY and CDR2 FYNNEI. The CDR3 loop is CASNQEGRSGELFF. Here the CDR3 DNA reads TGTGCCAGCAATCAGGAGGGGAGGTCCGGGGAGCTGTTTTTT. Together with reference TRBV2 and TRBJ2-2, the CDR3 gives the full variable domain: EPEVTQTPSHQVTQMGQEVILRCVPISNHLYFYWYRQILGQKVEFLVSFYNNEISEKSEIFDDQFSVERPDGSNFTLKIRSTKLEDSAMYFCASNQEGRSGELFFGEGSRLTVL.

The chain joins TRBV7-9 to TRBJ2-7; the match to TRBD2 covers 14 bases. Per the germline V gene, CDR1 is SEHNR and CDR2 is FQNEAQ (reference sequence). The CDR3 has 15 residues. V lost 1 base and J lost 7; bases outside the gene matches: 3. The CDR3 loop reads CASSLVGLAGEEQYF. As DNA, the CDR3 is TGTGCCAGCAGCTTAGTGGGACTAGCGGGAGAAGAGCAGTACTTC.

The chain couples TRBV6-1 to TRBJ2-1; D is unclear. Trimming stripped 4 bases from V and 0 bases from J, with 13 bases between. Germline V lookup: CDR1 MNHNS, CDR2 SASEGT. The CDR3 contains 16 residues. CDR3 DNA: TGTGCCAGCAGTGGCAACAGTAGGAGCTCCTACAATGAGCAGTTCTTC. Its protein product is CASSGNSRSSYNEQFF.

The gene calls are TRBV12-3 or TRBV12-4 and TRBJ1-1; the D is unclear. The CDR3 sequence is 12 residues long. V was clipped by 7 bases and J by 6 bases, with 12 bases between them. CDR3 amino acids: CASKAGMSEAFF. The CDR3 nucleotides are TGTGCCAGCAAGGCGGGGATGTCTGAAGCTTTCTTT.

In its sample, this clonotype was seen many times. This chain joins TRBV4-2 and TRBJ1-4; possible D gene TRBD1, 5 bases. The CDR3 is made up of 15 amino acids. Trimming removed 1 base at V and 2 bases at J, with 8 bases between. The germline CDR1 and CDR2 sequences are LGHNA and YNFKEQ. CDR3 bases: TGTGCCAGCAGCCAAGTCGGACATACTAATGAAAAACTGTTTTTT. Translation: CASSQVGHTNEKLFF.

This clonotype is a singleton in its sample. The V call is TRBV18, the J call TRBJ2-3; perhaps TRBD2 as D (6 bases). There are 18 residues in the CDR3. Germline V gene lookup returns CDR1 KGHSH and CDR2 LQKENI. V lost 3 bases to trimming and J lost 2 bases, with 21 bases between them. This CDR3 is CASSPTRASAYLTDTQYF. The CDR3 DNA reads as TGTGCCAGCTCACCCACCCGAGCTAGCGCATATCTCACAGATACGCAGTATTTT.

The rearrangement joins TRBV18 to TRBJ2-1; 11 bases map to TRBD2. Trimming cost V 2 bases and J 5 bases; bases outside gene matches: 2. CDR1 and CDR2 from the germline V gene are KGHSH and LQKENI. The CDR3 contains 15 residues. The CDR3 spells CASSPTSGGNNEQFF. The CDR3 region has the DNA TGTGCCAGCTCACCAACTAGCGGGGGAAACAATGAGCAGTTCTTC.